This entry is about one T cell receptor beta chain. The sample comes from a study of T cells expressing NK-cell markers. The length of the CDR3 is 13 residues. Looked up from germline, CDR1 is SGHAT and CDR2 is FQNNGV. After re-calling the 5' RACE reads, TCRdb lists one entry per CDR3 protein, DNA absent. The clone table shows roughly 350,000 distinct CDR3 sequences, with the ten largest holding under 6.5%. Material for sequencing was blood T cells: a sorted CD56 or NKG2C T cell subset, CD4+ or CD8+ T cells, or bulk PBMC T cells (not recorded which). This sequence joins TRBV11-2 and TRBJ1-1. The source of this sequence is a man aged 18-75 years in good health. CDR3 residues: CASSRLEDTEAFF.